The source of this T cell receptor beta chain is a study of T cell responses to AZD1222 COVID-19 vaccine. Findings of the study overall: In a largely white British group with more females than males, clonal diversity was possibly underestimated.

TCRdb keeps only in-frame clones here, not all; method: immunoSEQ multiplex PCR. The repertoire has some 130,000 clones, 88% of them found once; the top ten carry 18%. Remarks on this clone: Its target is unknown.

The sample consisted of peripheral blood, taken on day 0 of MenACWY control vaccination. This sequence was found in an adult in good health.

CDR3 bases: TGTGCCACCGGGGGGTTGAATGAGCAGTTCTTC. It translates to CATGGLNEQFF. V gene TRBV24-1 combines with J gene TRBJ2-1, with D possibly matching TRBD2 (6 bases). This CDR3 is 11 amino acids long. V was trimmed by 9 bases and J by 7 bases, leaving 9 bases between them. Germline loops: CDR1 KGHDR, CDR2 SFDVKD.